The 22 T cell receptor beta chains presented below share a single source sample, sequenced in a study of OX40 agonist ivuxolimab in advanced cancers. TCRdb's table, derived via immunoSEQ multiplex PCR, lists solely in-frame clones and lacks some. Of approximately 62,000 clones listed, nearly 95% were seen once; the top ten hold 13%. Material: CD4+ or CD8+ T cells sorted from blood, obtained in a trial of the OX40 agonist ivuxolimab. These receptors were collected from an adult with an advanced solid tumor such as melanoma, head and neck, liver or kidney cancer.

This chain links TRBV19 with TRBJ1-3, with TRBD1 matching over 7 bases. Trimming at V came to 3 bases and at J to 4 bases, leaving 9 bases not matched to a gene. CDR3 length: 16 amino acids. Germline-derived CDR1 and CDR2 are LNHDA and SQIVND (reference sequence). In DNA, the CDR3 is TGTGCCAGTAGTATCCCCCAGGGGGAAGTCGGAAACACCATATATTTT. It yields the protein CASSIPQGEVGNTIYF.

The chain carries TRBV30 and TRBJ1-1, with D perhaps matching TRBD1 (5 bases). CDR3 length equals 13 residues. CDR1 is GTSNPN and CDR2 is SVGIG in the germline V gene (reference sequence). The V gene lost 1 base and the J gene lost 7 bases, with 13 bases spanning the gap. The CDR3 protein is CAWSASRQGEAFF. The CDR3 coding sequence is TGTGCCTGGAGTGCCTCACGGCAGGGTGAAGCTTTCTTT.

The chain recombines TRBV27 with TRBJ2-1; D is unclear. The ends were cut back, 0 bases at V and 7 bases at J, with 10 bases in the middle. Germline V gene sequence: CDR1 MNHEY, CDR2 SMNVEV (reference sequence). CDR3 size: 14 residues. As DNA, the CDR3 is TGTGCCAGCAGTTTATCGGGTGGCTGGAATGAGCAGTTCTTC. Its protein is CASSLSGGWNEQFF.

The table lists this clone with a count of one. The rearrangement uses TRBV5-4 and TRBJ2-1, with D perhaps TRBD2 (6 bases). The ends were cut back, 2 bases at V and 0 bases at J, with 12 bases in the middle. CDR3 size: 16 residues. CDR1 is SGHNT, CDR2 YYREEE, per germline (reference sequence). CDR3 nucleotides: TGTGCCAGCAGCTTAAAGGGACTGAGCTCCTACAATGAGCAGTTCTTC. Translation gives CASSLKGLSSYNEQFF. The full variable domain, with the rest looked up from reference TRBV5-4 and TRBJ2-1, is ETGVTQSPTHLIKTRGQQVTLRCSSQSGHNTVSWYQQALGQGPQFIFQYYREEENGRGNFPPRFSGLQFPNYSSELNVNALELDDSALYLCASSLKGLSSYNEQFFGPGTRLTVL.

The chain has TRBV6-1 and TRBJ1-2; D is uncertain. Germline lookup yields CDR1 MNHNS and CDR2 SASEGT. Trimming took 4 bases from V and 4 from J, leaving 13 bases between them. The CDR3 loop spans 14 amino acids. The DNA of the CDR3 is TGTGCCAGCAGTGGAGTTGATTGGGGCTATGGCTACACCTTC. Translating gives CASSGVDWGYGYTF.

CDR3 sequence (DNA): TGTGCCAGCAGCCCCCCCGGGACTAGCGTAAGAAGGGATACGCAGTATTTT. It translates to CASSPPGTSVRRDTQYF. The chain employs TRBV13 and TRBJ2-3, with 10 positions matching TRBD2. Germline trimming cut 5 bases from V and 6 bases from J; bases unmatched to any gene: 14. This CDR3 spans 17 amino acids. Germline V gene data show CDR1 as PRHDT and CDR2 as FYEKMQ (reference sequence).

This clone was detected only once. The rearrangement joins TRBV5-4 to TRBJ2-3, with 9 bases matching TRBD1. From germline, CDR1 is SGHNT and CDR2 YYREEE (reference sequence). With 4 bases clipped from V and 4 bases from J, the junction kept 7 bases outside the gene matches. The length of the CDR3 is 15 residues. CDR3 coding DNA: TGTGCCAGCAGCGACCGGGGACAGGGCGCAGATACGCAGTATTTT. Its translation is CASSDRGQGADTQYF.

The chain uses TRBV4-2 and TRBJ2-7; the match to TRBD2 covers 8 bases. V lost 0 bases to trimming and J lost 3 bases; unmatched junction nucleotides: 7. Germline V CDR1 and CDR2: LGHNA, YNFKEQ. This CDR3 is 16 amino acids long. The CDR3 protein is CASSQEVSGKFYEQYF. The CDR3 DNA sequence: TGTGCCAGCAGCCAAGAAGTTAGCGGGAAATTCTACGAGCAGTACTTC.

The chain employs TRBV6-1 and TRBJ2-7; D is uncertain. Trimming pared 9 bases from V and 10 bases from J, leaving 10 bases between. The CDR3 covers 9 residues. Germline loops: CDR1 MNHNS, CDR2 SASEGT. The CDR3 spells CARNGGQYF. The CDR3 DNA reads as TGTGCCAGGAACGGTGGTCAGTACTTC.

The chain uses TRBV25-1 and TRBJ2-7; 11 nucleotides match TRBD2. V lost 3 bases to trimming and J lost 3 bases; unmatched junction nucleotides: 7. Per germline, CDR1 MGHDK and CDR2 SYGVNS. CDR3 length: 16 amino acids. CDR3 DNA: TGTGCCAGCAGTGAGGCCCGACTAGCGGGAAACTACGAGCAGTACTTC. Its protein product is CASSEARLAGNYEQYF.

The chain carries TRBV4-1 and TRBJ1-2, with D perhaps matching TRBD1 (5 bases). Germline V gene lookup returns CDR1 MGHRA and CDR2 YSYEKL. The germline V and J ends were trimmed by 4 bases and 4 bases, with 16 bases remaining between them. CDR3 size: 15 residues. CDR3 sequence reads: CASSREGPFPYGYTF. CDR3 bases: TGCGCCAGCAGCCGAGAGGGGCCTTTTCCCTATGGCTACACCTTC.

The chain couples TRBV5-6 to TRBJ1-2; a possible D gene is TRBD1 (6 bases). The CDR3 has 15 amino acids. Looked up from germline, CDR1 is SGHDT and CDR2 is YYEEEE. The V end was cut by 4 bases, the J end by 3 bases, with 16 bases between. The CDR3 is CASSPAGHLDYGYTF. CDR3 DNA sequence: TGTGCCAGCAGCCCCGCGGGACACCTAGACTATGGCTACACCTTC.

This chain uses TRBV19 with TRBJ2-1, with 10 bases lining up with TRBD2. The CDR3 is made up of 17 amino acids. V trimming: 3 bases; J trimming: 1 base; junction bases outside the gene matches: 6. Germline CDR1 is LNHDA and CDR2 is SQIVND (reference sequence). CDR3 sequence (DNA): TGTGCCAGTAGTATGATGAGCGGGGGGGGTTCCTACAATGAGCAGTTCTTC. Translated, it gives CASSMMSGGGSYNEQFF. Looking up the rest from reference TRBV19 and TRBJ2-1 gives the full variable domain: DGGITQSPKYLFRKEGQNVTLSCEQNLNHDAMYWYRQDPGQGLRLIYYSQIVNDFQKGDIAEGYSVSREKKESFPLTVTSAQKNPTAFYLCASSMMSGGGSYNEQFFGPGTRLTVL.

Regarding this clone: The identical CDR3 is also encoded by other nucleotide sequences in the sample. The CDR3: CASSLGGNNQPQHF. The CDR3 DNA is TGTGCCAGCAGTTTAGGGGGTAACAATCAGCCCCAGCATTTT. V and J are TRBV27 and TRBJ1-5; D possibly corresponds to TRBD1 (5 bases). V lost 2 bases and J 3 bases, leaving 8 bases between the germline ends. Germline loops: CDR1 MNHEY, CDR2 SMNVEV (reference sequence). The CDR3 sequence is 14 residues long.

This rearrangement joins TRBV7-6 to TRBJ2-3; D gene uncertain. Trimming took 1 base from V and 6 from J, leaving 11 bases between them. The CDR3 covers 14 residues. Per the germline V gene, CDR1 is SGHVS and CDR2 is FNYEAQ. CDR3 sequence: CASSLGTHPDTQYF. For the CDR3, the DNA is TGTGCCAGCAGCTTAGGTACCCACCCGGATACGCAGTATTTT.

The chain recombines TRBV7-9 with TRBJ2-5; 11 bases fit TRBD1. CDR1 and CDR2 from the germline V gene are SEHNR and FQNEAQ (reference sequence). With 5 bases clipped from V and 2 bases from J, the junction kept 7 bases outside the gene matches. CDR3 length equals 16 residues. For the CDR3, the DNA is TGTGCCAGCAGCCCCAGGACAGGGGGCGGGCAAGAGACCCAGTACTTC. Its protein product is CASSPRTGGGQETQYF. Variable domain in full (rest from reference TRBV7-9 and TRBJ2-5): DTGVSQNPRHKITKRGQNVTFRCDPISEHNRLYWYRQTLGQGPEFLTYFQNEAQLEKSRLLSDRFSAERPKGSFSTLEIQRTEQGDSAMYLCASSPRTGGGQETQYFGPGTRLLVL.

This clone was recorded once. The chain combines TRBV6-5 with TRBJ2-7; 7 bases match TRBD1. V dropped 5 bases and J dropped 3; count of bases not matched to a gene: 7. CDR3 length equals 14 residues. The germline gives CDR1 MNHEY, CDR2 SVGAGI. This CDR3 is CASSNRDSDYEQYF. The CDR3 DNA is TGTGCCAGCAGTAACAGGGACAGCGACTACGAGCAGTACTTC.

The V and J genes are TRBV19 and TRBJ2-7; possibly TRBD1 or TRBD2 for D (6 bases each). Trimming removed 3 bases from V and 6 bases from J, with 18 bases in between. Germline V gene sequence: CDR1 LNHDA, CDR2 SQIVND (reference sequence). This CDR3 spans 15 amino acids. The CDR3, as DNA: TGTGCCAGTAGTATCGGAGGGGGGCCCCTCCGCGAGCAGTACTTC. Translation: CASSIGGGPLREQYF.

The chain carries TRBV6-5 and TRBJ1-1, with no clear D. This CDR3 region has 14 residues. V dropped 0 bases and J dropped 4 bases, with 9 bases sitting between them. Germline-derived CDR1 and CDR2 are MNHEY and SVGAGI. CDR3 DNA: TGTGCCAGCAGTTACTCGAGGCACCCCACTGAAGCTTTCTTT. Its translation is CASSYSRHPTEAFF.

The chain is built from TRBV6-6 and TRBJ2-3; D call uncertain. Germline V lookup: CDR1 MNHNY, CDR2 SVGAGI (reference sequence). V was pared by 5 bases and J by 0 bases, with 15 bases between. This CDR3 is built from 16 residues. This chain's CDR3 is CASSTDTYLSTDTQYF. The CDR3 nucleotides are TGTGCCAGCAGTACCGACACCTACTTAAGCACAGATACGCAGTATTTT.

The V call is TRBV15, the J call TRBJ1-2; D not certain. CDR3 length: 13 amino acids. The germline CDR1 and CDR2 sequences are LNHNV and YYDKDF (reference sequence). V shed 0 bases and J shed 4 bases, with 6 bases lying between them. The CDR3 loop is CATSREESYGYTF. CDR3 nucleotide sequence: TGTGCCACCAGCAGAGAGGAAAGCTATGGCTACACCTTC.

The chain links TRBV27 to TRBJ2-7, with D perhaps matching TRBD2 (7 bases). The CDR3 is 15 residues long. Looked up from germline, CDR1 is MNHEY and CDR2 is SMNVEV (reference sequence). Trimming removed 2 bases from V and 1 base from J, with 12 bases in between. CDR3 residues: CASSLIGGRSYEQYF. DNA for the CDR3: TGTGCCAGCAGTTTAATCGGGGGGCGGTCCTACGAGCAGTACTTC.